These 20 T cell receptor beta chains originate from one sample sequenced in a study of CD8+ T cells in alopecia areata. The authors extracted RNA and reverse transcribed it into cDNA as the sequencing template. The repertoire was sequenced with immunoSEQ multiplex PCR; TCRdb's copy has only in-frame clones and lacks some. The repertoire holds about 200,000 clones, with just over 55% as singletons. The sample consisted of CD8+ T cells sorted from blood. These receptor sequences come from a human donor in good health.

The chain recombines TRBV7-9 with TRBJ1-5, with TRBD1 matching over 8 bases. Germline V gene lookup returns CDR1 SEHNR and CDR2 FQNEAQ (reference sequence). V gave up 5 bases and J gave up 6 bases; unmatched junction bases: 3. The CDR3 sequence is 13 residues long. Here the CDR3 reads CASSRDRGQPQHF. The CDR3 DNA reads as TGTGCCAGCAGCCGCGACAGGGGTCAGCCCCAGCATTTT.

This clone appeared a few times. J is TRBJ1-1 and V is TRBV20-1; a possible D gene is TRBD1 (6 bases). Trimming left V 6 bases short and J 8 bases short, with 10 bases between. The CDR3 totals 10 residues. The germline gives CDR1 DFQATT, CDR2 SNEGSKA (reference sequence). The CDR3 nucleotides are TGCAGTGCATCGGACAGCGAAGCTTTCTTT. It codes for CSASDSEAFF.

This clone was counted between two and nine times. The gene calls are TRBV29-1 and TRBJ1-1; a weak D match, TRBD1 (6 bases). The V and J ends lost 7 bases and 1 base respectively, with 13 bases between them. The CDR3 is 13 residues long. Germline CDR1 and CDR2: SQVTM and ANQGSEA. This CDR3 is CSDGGAGNTEAFF. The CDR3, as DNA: TGCAGCGACGGGGGGGCGGGGAACACTGAAGCTTTCTTT.

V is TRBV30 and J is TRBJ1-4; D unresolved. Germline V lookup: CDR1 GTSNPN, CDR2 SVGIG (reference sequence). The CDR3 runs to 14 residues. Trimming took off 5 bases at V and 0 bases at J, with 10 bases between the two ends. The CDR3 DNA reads TGTGCCTGGGACCCGCGATCAACTAATGAAAAACTGTTTTTT. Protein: CAWDPRSTNEKLFF.

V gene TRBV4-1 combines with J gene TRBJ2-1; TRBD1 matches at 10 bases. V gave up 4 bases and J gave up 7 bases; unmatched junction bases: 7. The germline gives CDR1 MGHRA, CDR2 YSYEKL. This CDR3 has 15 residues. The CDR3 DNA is TGCGCCAGCAGCCGCGTACCGGGACAGGGGAATGAGCAGTTCTTC. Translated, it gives CASSRVPGQGNEQFF.

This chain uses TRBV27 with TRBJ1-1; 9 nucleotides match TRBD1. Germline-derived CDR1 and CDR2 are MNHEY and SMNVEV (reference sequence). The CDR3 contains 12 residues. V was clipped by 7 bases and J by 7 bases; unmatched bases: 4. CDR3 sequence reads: CASKQGAREAFF. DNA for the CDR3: TGTGCCAGCAAACAGGGGGCGCGTGAAGCTTTCTTT.

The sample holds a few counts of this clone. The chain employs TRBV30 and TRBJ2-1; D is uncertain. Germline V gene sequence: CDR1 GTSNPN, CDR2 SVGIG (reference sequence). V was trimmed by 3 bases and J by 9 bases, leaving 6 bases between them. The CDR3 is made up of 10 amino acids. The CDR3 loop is CAWREREQFF. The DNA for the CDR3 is TGTGCCTGGAGAGAACGTGAGCAGTTCTTC.

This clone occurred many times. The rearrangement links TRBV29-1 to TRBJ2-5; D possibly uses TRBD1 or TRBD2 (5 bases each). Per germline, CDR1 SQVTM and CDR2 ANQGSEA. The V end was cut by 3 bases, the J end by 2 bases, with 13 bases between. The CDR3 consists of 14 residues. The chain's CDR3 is CSVDYTGTQETQYF. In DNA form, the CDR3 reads TGCAGCGTTGATTACACCGGGACGCAAGAGACCCAGTACTTC. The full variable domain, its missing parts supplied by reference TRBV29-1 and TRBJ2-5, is SAVISQKPSRDICQRGTSLTIQCQVDSQVTMMFWYRQQPGQSLTLIATANQGSEATYESGFVIDKFPISRPNLTFSTLTVSNMSPEDSSIYLCSVDYTGTQETQYFGPGTRLLVL.

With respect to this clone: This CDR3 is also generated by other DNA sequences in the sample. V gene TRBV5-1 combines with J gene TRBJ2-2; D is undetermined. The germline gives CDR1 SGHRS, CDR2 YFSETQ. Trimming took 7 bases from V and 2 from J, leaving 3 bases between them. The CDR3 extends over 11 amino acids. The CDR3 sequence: CASQNTGELFF. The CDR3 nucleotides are TGCGCCAGCCAAAACACCGGGGAGCTGTTTTTT.

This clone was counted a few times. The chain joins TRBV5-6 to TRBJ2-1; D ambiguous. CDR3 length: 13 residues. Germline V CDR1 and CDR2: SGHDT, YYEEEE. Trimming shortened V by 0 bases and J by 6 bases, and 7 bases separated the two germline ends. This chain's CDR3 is CASSLGPGNEQFF. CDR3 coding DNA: TGTGCCAGCAGCTTGGGGCCCGGCAATGAGCAGTTCTTC.

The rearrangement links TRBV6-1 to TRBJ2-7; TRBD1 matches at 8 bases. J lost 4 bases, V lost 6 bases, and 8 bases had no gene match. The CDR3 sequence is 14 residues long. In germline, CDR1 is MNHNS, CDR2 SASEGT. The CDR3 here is CASSETGEAYEQYF. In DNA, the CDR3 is TGTGCCAGCAGCGAGACAGGGGAAGCGTACGAGCAGTACTTC.

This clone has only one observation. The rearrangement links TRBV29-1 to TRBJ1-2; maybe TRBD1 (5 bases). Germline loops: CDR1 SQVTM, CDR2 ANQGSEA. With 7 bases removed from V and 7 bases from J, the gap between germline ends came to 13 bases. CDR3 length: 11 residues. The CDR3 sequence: CSAAGGFGYTF. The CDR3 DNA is TGCAGCGCCGCGGGGGGGTTTGGCTACACCTTC. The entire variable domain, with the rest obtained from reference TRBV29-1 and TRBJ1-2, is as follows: SAVISQKPSRDICQRGTSLTIQCQVDSQVTMMFWYRQQPGQSLTLIATANQGSEATYESGFVIDKFPISRPNLTFSTLTVSNMSPEDSSIYLCSAAGGFGYTFGSGTRLTVV.

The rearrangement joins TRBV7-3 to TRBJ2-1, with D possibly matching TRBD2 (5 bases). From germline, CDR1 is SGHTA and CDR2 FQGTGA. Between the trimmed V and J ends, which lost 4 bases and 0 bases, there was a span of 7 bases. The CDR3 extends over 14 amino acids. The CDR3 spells CASSSEASYNEQFF. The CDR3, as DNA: TGTGCCAGCAGCTCGGAGGCCTCCTACAATGAGCAGTTCTTC.

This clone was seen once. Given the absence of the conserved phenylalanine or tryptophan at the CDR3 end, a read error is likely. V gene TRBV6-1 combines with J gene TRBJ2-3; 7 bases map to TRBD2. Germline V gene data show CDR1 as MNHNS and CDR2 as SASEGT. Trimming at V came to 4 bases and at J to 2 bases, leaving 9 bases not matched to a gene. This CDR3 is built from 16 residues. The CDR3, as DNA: TGTGCCAGCAGTGCAGCCCCGGGGGGTAACACAGATACGCAGTATCTT. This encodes CASSAAPGGNTDTQYL.

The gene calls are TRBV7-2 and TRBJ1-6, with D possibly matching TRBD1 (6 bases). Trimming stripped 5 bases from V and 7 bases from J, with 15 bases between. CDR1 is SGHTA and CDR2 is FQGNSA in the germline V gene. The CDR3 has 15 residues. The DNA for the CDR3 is TGTGCCAGCAGCCCCAGGACAGACCCCAATTCACCCCTCCACTTT. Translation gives CASSPRTDPNSPLHF.

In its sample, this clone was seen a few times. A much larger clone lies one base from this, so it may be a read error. The CDR3 nucleotides are TGTGCCAGCAGCTTCGGGAACACTGAAGCTTTCTTT. It translates to CASSFGNTEAFF. V and J are TRBV5-6 and TRBJ1-1; D unclear. There are 12 residues in the CDR3. The V gene's germline CDR1 is SGHDT and CDR2 YYEEEE. Trimming shortened V by 2 bases and J by 1 base, and 3 bases separated the two germline ends.

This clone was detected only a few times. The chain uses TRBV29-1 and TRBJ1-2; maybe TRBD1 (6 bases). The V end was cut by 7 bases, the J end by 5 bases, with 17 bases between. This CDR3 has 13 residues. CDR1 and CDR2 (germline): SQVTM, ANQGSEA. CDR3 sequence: CSARDIEDYGYTF. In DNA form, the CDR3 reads TGCAGCGCAAGGGACATTGAGGATTATGGCTACACCTTC.

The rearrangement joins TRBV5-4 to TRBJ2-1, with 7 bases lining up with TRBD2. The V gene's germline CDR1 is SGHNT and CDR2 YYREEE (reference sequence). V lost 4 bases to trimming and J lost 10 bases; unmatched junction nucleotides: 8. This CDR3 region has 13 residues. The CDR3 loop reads CASSDSGRGEQFF. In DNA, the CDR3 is TGTGCCAGCAGCGATAGCGGGCGGGGAGAGCAGTTCTTC.

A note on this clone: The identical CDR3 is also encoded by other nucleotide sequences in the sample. The CDR3 here is CASSLGSGNQPQHF. CDR3 in DNA: TGTGCCAGCAGCTTAGGGTCAGGCAATCAGCCCCAGCATTTT. The V call is TRBV7-9, the J call TRBJ1-5; D not resolved. The CDR3 loop spans 14 amino acids. Trimming left V 1 base short and J 2 bases short, with 6 bases between. Germline assignment: CDR1 SEHNR and CDR2 FQNEAQ (reference sequence).

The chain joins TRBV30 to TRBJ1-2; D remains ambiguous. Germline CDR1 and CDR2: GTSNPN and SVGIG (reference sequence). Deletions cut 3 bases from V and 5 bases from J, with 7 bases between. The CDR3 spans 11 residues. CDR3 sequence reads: CAWSEEYGYTF. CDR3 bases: TGTGCCTGGAGCGAGGAGTATGGCTACACCTTC.